This T cell receptor (beta chain) was observed in a study of T cell changes during pregnancy in multiple sclerosis. Method: immunoSEQ multiplex PCR; TCRdb's copy keeps in-frame clones and lacks some. The data hold 75,000 to 90,000 clones, with 90% to 95% observed a single time. The source is a female donor in good health, serving as a control in a pregnancy study. Some clones in this sample may be carry-over from other donors' samples. Specimen: PBMCs, collected in the first trimester of pregnancy.

The CDR3 region is CASSYRTPQGTEAFF. CDR3 nucleotides: TGTGCCAGCAGTTATAGGACTCCCCAAGGGACTGAAGCTTTCTTT. This chain connects TRBV2 to TRBJ1-1, with D hard to call. The CDR3 sequence is 15 residues long. Germline CDR1 and CDR2: SNHLY and FYNNEI. V was pared by 5 bases and J by 5 bases, with 18 bases between.